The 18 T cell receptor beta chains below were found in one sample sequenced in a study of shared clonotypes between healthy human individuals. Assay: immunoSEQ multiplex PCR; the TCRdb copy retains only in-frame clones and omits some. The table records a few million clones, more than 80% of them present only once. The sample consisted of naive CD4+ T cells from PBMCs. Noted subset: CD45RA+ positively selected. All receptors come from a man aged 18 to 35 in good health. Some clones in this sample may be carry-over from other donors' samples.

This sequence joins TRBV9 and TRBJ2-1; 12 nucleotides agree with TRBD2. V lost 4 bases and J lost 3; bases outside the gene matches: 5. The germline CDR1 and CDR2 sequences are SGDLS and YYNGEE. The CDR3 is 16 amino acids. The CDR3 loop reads CASSSPGLAGYNEQFF. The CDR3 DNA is TGTGCCAGCAGCTCGCCGGGACTAGCGGGCTACAATGAGCAGTTCTTC.

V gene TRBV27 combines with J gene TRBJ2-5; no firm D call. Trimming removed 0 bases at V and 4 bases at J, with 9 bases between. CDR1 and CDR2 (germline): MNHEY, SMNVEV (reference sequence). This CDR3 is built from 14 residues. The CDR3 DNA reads TGTGCCAGCAGTTTATCGTCCCCGGGAGAGACCCAGTACTTC. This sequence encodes CASSLSSPGETQYF.

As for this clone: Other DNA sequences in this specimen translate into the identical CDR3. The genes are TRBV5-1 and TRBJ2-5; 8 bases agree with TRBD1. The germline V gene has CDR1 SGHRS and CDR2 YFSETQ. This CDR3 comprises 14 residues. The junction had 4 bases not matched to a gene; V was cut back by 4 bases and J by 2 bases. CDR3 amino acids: CASSLGTGQETQYF. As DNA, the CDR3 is TGCGCCAGCAGCCTAGGGACAGGACAAGAGACCCAGTACTTC.

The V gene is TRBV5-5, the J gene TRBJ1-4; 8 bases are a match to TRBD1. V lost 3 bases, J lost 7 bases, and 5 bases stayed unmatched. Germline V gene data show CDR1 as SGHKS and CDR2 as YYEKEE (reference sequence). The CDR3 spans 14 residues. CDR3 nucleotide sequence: TGTGCCAGCAGCTGGACAGGGTCGGGTGAAAAACTGTTTTTT. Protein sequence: CASSWTGSGEKLFF.

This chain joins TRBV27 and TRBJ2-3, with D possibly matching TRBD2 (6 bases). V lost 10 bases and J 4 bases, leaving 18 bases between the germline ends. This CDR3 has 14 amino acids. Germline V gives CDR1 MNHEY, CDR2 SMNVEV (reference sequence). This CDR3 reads CATSSVREADTQYF. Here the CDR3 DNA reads TGTGCCACCTCGTCGGTCAGGGAGGCAGATACGCAGTATTTT.

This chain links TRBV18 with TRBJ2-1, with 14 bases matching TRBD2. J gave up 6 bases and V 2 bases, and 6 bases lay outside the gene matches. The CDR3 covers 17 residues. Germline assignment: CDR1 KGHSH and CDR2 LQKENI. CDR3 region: CASSPSGLAGGVNEQFF. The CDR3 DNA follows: TGTGCCAGCTCACCATCTGGACTAGCGGGAGGAGTCAATGAGCAGTTCTTC.

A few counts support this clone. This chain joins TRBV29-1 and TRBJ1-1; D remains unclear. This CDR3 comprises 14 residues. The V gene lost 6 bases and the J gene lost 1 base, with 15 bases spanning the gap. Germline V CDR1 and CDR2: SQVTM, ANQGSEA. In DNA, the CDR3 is TGCAGCGTAGGAGGGTGGGGTGGGAACACTGAAGCTTTCTTT. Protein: CSVGGWGGNTEAFF.

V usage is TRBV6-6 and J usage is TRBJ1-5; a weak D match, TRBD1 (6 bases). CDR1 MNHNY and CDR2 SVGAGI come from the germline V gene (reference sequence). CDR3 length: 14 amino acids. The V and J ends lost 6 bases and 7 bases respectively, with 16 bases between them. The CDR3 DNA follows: TGTGCCAGCAGCCTCAGGGGAGAGGGACAGCCCCAGCATTTT. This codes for CASSLRGEGQPQHF.

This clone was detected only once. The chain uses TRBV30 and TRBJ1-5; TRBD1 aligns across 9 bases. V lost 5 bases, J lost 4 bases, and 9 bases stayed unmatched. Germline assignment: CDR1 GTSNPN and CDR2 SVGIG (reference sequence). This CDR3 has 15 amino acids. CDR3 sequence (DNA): TGTGCCTGGTCCTCGGGTGGGACAGGGAATCAGCCCCAGCATTTT. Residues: CAWSSGGTGNQPQHF.

This chain's CDR3 is CASSLPGQSYNEQFF. For the CDR3, the DNA is TGTGCCAGCAGTTTACCGGGGCAGTCCTACAATGAGCAGTTCTTC. The rearrangement links TRBV27 to TRBJ2-1, with D perhaps assigned TRBD1 or TRBD2 (5 bases each). CDR3 length: 15 residues. V was clipped by 2 bases and J by 1 base, with 9 bases between them. Germline V gives CDR1 MNHEY, CDR2 SMNVEV (reference sequence).

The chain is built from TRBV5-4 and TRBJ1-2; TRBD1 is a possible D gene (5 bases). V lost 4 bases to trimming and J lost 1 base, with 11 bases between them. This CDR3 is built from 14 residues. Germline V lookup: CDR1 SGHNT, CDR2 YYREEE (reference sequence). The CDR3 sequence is CASSDPGGNYGYTF. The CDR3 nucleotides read TGTGCCAGCAGCGACCCCGGGGGTAACTATGGCTACACCTTC.

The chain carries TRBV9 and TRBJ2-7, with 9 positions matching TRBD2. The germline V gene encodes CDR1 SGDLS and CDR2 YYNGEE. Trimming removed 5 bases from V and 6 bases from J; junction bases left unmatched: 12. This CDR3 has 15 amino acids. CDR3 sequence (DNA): TGTGCCAGCAGTGCCGATGGAGCGGGAGGACTCGAGCAGTACTTC. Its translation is CASSADGAGGLEQYF. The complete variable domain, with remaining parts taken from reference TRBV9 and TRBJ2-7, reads DSGVTQTPKHLITATGQRVTLRCSPRSGDLSVYWYQQSLDQGLQFLIQYYNGEERAKGNILERFSAQQFPDLHSELNLSSLELGDSALYFCASSADGAGGLEQYFGPGTRLTVT.

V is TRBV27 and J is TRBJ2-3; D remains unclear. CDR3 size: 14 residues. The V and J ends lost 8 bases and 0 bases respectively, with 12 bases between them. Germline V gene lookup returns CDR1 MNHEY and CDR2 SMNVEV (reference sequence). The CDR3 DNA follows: TGTGCCAGCGTACGCGAGGCTAGCACAGATACGCAGTATTTT. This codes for CASVREASTDTQYF.

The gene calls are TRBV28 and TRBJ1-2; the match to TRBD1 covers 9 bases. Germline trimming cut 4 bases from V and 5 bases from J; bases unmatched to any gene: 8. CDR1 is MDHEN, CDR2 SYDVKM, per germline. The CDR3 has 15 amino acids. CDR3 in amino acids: CASSSQGARVYGYTF. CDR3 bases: TGTGCCAGCAGTTCACAGGGGGCGCGTGTTTATGGCTACACCTTC.

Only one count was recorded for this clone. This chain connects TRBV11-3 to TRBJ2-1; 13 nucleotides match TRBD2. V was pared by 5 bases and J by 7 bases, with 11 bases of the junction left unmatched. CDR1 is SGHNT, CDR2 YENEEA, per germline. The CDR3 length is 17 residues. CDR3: CASSSRWTSGSSNEQFF. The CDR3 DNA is TGTGCCAGCAGCAGCCGATGGACTAGCGGGAGCTCTAATGAGCAGTTCTTC.

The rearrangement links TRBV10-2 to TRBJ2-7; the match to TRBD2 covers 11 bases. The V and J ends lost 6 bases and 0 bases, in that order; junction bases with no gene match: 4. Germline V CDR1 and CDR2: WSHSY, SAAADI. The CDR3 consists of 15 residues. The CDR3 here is CASRGGLAGSYEQYF. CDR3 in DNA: TGCGCCAGCAGGGGAGGACTAGCGGGCTCCTACGAGCAGTACTTC.

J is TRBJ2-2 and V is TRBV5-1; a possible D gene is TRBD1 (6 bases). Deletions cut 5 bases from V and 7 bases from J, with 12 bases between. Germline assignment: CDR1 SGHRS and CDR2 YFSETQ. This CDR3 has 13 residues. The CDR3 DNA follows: TGCGCCAGCAGTCCAGGGGAAGGCGGGGAGCTGTTTTTT. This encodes CASSPGEGGELFF.

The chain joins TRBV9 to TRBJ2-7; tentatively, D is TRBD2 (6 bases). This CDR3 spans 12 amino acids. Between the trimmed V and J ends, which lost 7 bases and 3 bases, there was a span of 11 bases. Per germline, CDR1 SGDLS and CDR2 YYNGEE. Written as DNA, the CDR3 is TGTGCCAGCGGGACTGGAAACTACGAGCAGTACTTC. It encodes CASGTGNYEQYF.